The TCR beta chain described here comes from a study of persistence of HIV-infected CD4 T cells. Overall study: Multiple blood draws of up to 180 mL, except a couple of donors with single leukapheresis.

The immunoSEQ assay was version 4, run in survey mode. Genomic DNA was diluted to about 9.4 ng/uL, up to about 1 ug per sample. Measured with immunoSEQ multiplex PCR; TCRdb has only the in-frame clones, and not every one. In the table there are under 60,000 clones, 75% to 85% of which are singletons. The CDR3 sequence is 12 residues long. With regard to this clone: Its antigen is as yet unknown.

The stimulus was lysate of CMV-infected fibroblasts, 9 to 10 ug/mL. Sorted nonresponding memory CD4+ T cells were CD40L-negative, CD69-negative, CD45RO-high. For roughly 19 hours, CD8-depleted PBMCs received anti-CD28/CD49d costimulation, a CD40-blocking antibody and enfuvirtide. The origin of this receptor is an adult man with HIV who was CMV-seropositive. Sequences were derived from CD4+ T cells sorted from PBMCs after approximately 19-hour stimulation, sampled from a patient who received antiretroviral therapy. The chain carries TRBV21-1 and TRBJ1-2. TRBV21-1 is a pseudogene locus. CDR3 in DNA: TGTGCCAGCAGCAAAGATAACTATGGCTACACCTTC. It is translated as CASSKDNYGYTF.